Listed below are T cell receptor beta chains from one sample, sequenced in a study of blood T cell repertoires in COVID-19. Some clones are missing from TCRdb's copy, which holds only in-frame ones; the method was immunoSEQ multiplex PCR. The sample has more than 300,000 clones, under 85% seen once. Sequencing was done on a sample of PBMCs or T cells enriched from blood (not recorded which). The source of these receptors is a woman aged 45-60 years who had recovered from COVID-19. Each CDR3 is given with its conserved first and last residue. A D gene is named only where the DNA matches it firmly. Part of the rows lack a size; the others show once, few, many or a class for expanded clones.

J: TRBJ2-7
D: TRBD2
V: TRBV19
size: .
length: 15
DNA: TGTGCCAGTAGTATCAGGGCGGGGGTCTCCTACGAGCAGTACTTC
CDR3: CASSIRAGVSYEQYF

J: TRBJ2-4
D: .
V: TRBV6-6
size: .
length: 12
DNA: TGTGCCAGCAGTACTACAGGGTTCGATCAGTACTTC
CDR3: CASSTTGFDQYF

J: TRBJ2-3
D: TRBD2
V: TRBV5-1
size: once
length: 19
DNA: TGCGCCAGCAGCTTGGGGACTAGCGGGATTGCCGCTAGCACAGATACGCAGTATTTT
CDR3: CASSLGTSGIAASTDTQYF

J: TRBJ1-1
D: TRBD1
V: TRBV28
size: .
length: 14
DNA: TGTGCCAGCAAGCATAACAGGGGGCCCACTGAAGCTTTCTTT
CDR3: CASKHNRGPTEAFF

J: TRBJ1-2
D: .
V: TRBV7-9
size: .
length: 16
DNA: TGTGCCAGCAGCTTAGACCGCGGCCTCCTCTACTATGGCTACACCTTC
CDR3: CASSLDRGLLYYGYTF

J: TRBJ1-2
D: .
V: TRBV3-1/TRBV3-2
size: few
length: 14
DNA: TGTGCCAGCAGCCAAGGTCTAGGGGGAAATGGCTACACCTTC
CDR3: CASSQGLGGNGYTF

J: TRBJ1-5
D: .
V: TRBV6-5
size: .
length: 15
DNA: TGTGCCAGCAGTCCCCTTCTAGCTCGATATCAGCCCCAGCATTTT
CDR3: CASSPLLARYQPQHF

J: TRBJ2-7
D: .
V: TRBV27
size: .
length: 15
DNA: TGTGCCAGCAGTTTTGGCCTCTACGGGGAATACGAGCAGTACTTC
CDR3: CASSFGLYGEYEQYF

J: TRBJ1-4
D: .
V: TRBV15
size: .
length: 14
DNA: TGTGCCACCAGCAGAGGACAGGTTAATGAAAAACTGTTTTTT
CDR3: CATSRGQVNEKLFF

J: TRBJ1-2
D: .
V: TRBV4-3
size: .
length: 14
DNA: TGCGCCAGCAGCCGGTCGGGGGCTAACTATGGCTACACCTTC
CDR3: CASSRSGANYGYTF

J: TRBJ1-1
D: .
V: TRBV30
size: .
length: 18
DNA: TGTGCCTGGAGTGTACTCCGCAGCCTCACCCAACAGGGCACTGAAGCTTTCTTT
CDR3: CAWSVLRSLTQQGTEAFF

J: TRBJ2-1
D: .
V: TRBV14
size: .
length: 15
DNA: TGTGCCAGCAGCCCTCAGGCGGGGAGCTACAATGAGCAGTTCTTC
CDR3: CASSPQAGSYNEQFF

J: TRBJ1-2
D: .
V: TRBV13
size: once
length: 18
DNA: TGTGCCAGCAGCTTAGGTGGAGGAGGGCCAGCTCCCATGCGGGGCTACACCTTC
CDR3: CASSLGGGGPAPMRGYTF

J: TRBJ1-1
D: .
V: TRBV18
size: .
length: 14
DNA: TGTGCCAGCTCACCAGGGGGGTTCGACACTGAAGCTTTCTTT
CDR3: CASSPGGFDTEAFF

J: TRBJ1-1
D: .
V: TRBV4-2
size: .
length: 17
DNA: TGTGCCAGCAGCCAAGATTACCGGGGGGATATTGTGGCTGAAGCTTTCTTT
CDR3: CASSQDYRGDIVAEAFF

J: TRBJ1-2
D: TRBD1
V: TRBV5-8
size: .
length: 16
DNA: TGTGCCAGCAGCAACCTCGGAGCTTCAGGGGGCTATGGCTACACCTTC
CDR3: CASSNLGASGGYGYTF

J: TRBJ2-7
D: TRBD1
V: TRBV6-1
size: .
length: 16
DNA: TGTGCCAGCAGTGAGCCCCCGGACAGGAATTCCTACGAGCAGTACTTC
CDR3: CASSEPPDRNSYEQYF

J: TRBJ2-3
D: .
V: TRBV5-4
size: .
length: 13
DNA: TGTGCCAGCAGCTTGCGGGGGGCAAATACGCAGTATTTT
CDR3: CASSLRGANTQYF

J: TRBJ2-7
D: .
V: TRBV7-9
size: .
length: 14
DNA: TGTGCCAGCAGCCCTAGGGGGTCTTTCTACGAGCAGTACTTC
CDR3: CASSPRGSFYEQYF

J: TRBJ1-1
D: .
V: TRBV7-9
size: .
length: 16
DNA: TGTGCCAGCAGCCCCTTCTGGGGAGAGATGAACACTGAAGCTTTCTTT
CDR3: CASSPFWGEMNTEAFF

J: TRBJ1-2
D: .
V: TRBV5-1
size: once
length: 16
DNA: TGCGCCAGCAGCTTGGAGACCCCCGTGGGAGACTATGGCTACACCTTC
CDR3: CASSLETPVGDYGYTF

J: TRBJ2-3
D: TRBD2
V: TRBV5-6
size: .
length: 15
DNA: TGTGCCAGCAGCCCCCCAGCGGGAGTAATGGATACGCAGTATTTT
CDR3: CASSPPAGVMDTQYF

J: TRBJ1-4
D: .
V: TRBV5-4
size: .
length: 15
DNA: TGTGCCAGCAGCTTGGGAGGGAGGACTAATGAAAAACTGTTTTTT
CDR3: CASSLGGRTNEKLFF

J: TRBJ2-2
D: .
V: TRBV5-1
size: .
length: 13
DNA: TGCGCCAGCAGCTCACAGGGAACCGGGGAGCTGTTTTTT
CDR3: CASSSQGTGELFF

J: TRBJ2-1
D: TRBD1
V: TRBV5-5
size: .
length: 16
DNA: TGTGCCAGCAGCATACGGGGACAGGGGTCCTACAATGAGCAGTTCTTC
CDR3: CASSIRGQGSYNEQFF

J: TRBJ2-1
D: .
V: TRBV5-4
size: .
length: 14
DNA: TGTGCCAGCAGCTTTGATCTAGATTTCAATGAGCAGTTCTTC
CDR3: CASSFDLDFNEQFF

J: TRBJ2-3
D: TRBD1
V: TRBV9
size: .
length: 16
DNA: TGTGCCAGCAGCCTCGGACAGGCCACACAGCCAGATACGCAGTATTTT
CDR3: CASSLGQATQPDTQYF

J: TRBJ1-5
D: .
V: TRBV7-6
size: .
length: 14
DNA: TGTGCCAGCAGCTTAGCGCAGGGAAATCAGCCCCAGCATTTT
CDR3: CASSLAQGNQPQHF

J: TRBJ1-6
D: .
V: TRBV5-8
size: once
length: 14
DNA: TGTGCCAGCAGCCGAGACAGGTCTGGATCACCCCTCCACTTT
CDR3: CASSRDRSGSPLHF

J: TRBJ2-3
D: .
V: TRBV5-1
size: .
length: 16
DNA: TGCGCCAGCAGCTTCGCGGCAGGGGAGTTAGCAGATACGCAGTATTTT
CDR3: CASSFAAGELADTQYF

J: TRBJ1-6
D: .
V: TRBV6-5
size: few
length: 13
DNA: TGTGCCAGCAAGCGGGACGCGGATTCACCCCTCCACTTT
CDR3: CASKRDADSPLHF

J: TRBJ1-4
D: TRBD1
V: TRBV19
size: .
length: 14
DNA: TGTGCCAGTAGTGAGGGGGCAGGAGGTGAAAAACTGTTTTTT
CDR3: CASSEGAGGEKLFF

J: TRBJ1-5
D: TRBD1
V: TRBV11-2
size: .
length: 16
DNA: TGTGCCAGCAGCTTAGAGGCCGGACAGGGCGATCAGCCCCAGCATTTT
CDR3: CASSLEAGQGDQPQHF

J: TRBJ1-1
D: TRBD1
V: TRBV4-1
size: .
length: 14
DNA: TGCGCCAGCAGCCATGCTGGACAGGGCCCTGAAGCTTTCTTT
CDR3: CASSHAGQGPEAFF

J: TRBJ1-5
D: .
V: TRBV5-1
size: .
length: 14
DNA: TGCGCCAGCAGCTTACAGGGAAAAGGTCAGCCCCAGCATTTT
CDR3: CASSLQGKGQPQHF